What follows are 22 T cell receptor beta chains derived from one specimen sequenced in a study of control samples from healthy donors and cancer patients. Clones were sequenced by immunoSEQ multiplex PCR, and TCRdb holds only the in-frame ones, with some missing. The repertoire holds approximately 97,000 clones, around 90% seen once, with 3% in the top ten. Sequenced material: blood. The receptor set was obtained from a human donor in good health. The donor label of this sample is uncertain.

V and J are TRBV11-2 and TRBJ1-6, with D unclear. The CDR3 consists of 13 residues. Germline loops: CDR1 SGHAT, CDR2 FQNNGV. V gave up 3 bases and J gave up 8 bases, with 8 bases separating them. The CDR3 nucleotides read TGTGCCAGCAGCTTCTATGGGGATTCACCCCTCCACTTT. Residues: CASSFYGDSPLHF.

The J gene is TRBJ1-1, the V gene TRBV25-1, with D possibly TRBD1 on 5 matching bases. Trimming pared 7 bases from V and 2 bases from J, leaving 11 bases between. The CDR3 is 13 amino acids. CDR1 is MGHDK and CDR2 is SYGVNS in the germline V gene. The CDR3 nucleotides read TGTGCCAGCAAAGGACATCCTAACACTGAAGCTTTCTTT. The encoded protein is CASKGHPNTEAFF.

Only one count was recorded for this clone. This rearrangement joins TRBV5-4 to TRBJ2-5; possibly TRBD2 for D (6 bases). With 4 bases removed from V and 2 bases from J, the gap between germline ends came to 15 bases. The CDR3 covers 15 residues. Per the germline V gene, CDR1 is SGHNT and CDR2 is YYREEE (reference sequence). The CDR3 nucleotides are TGTGCCAGCAGCAAAGGAGGGGACGTACAAGAGACCCAGTACTTC. Amino acids: CASSKGGDVQETQYF. Based on the CDR3 plus reference TRBV5-4 and TRBJ2-5, the full variable domain is ETGVTQSPTHLIKTRGQQVTLRCSSQSGHNTVSWYQQALGQGPQFIFQYYREEENGRGNFPPRFSGLQFPNYSSELNVNALELDDSALYLCASSKGGDVQETQYFGPGTRLLVL.

This chain connects TRBV5-1 to TRBJ2-5; D might be TRBD1 or TRBD2, each matching 7 bases. Germline loops: CDR1 SGHRS, CDR2 YFSETQ. The V end was cut by 3 bases, the J end by 4 bases, with 19 bases between. The CDR3 is made up of 16 amino acids. CDR3 DNA: TGCGCCAGCAGCTCGAGGGGACAGTGGGAGGGAGAGACCCAGTACTTC. It is translated as CASSSRGQWEGETQYF.

The chain joins TRBV27 to TRBJ1-1, with no clear D. Germline CDR1 MNHEY, CDR2 SMNVEV (reference sequence). V was clipped by 6 bases and J by 0 bases, with 8 bases between them. CDR3 length: 13 amino acids. The CDR3 bases are TGTGCCAGCAGGCCGGTTTTGAACACTGAAGCTTTCTTT. It specifies CASRPVLNTEAFF.

The chain employs TRBV2 and TRBJ1-2, with TRBD1 as a possible D gene (6 bases). CDR1 and CDR2 (germline): SNHLY, FYNNEI. The V end lost 11 bases, the J end lost 3 bases, and 16 bases lay between the germline ends. CDR3 length equals 13 residues. The CDR3 loop reads CAGRGQGHYGYTF. The DNA of the CDR3 is TGTGCCGGACGGGGGCAGGGCCACTATGGCTACACCTTC.

The chain carries TRBV6-5 and TRBJ1-6; TRBD1 might be the D (5 bases). The V gene's germline CDR1 is MNHEY and CDR2 SVGAGI. Trimming removed 6 bases from V and 7 bases from J, with 10 bases in between. The CDR3 contains 13 residues. Here the CDR3 reads CASRIRDNSPLHF. CDR3 DNA sequence: TGTGCCAGCAGAATAAGGGACAATTCACCCCTCCACTTT.

The rearrangement joins TRBV6-6 to TRBJ1-6; D may be TRBD1 (6 bases). Germline CDR1 is MNHNY and CDR2 is SVGAGI (reference sequence). The CDR3 contains 16 residues. V was trimmed by 2 bases and J by 6 bases, leaving 14 bases between them. The CDR3 here is CASSYLKADSNSPLHF. As DNA, the CDR3 is TGTGCCAGCAGTTACCTAAAGGCGGACAGTAATTCACCCCTCCACTTT.

In its sample, this clone was seen once. The chain combines TRBV6-6 with TRBJ2-7; D is perhaps TRBD1 (5 bases). Germline loops: CDR1 MNHNY, CDR2 SVGAGI (reference sequence). V lost 8 bases and J lost 5, with 16 bases in between. The CDR3 totals 13 residues. The CDR3 is CASGHGGRNEQYF. The CDR3 DNA reads as TGTGCCAGCGGACACGGCGGCAGGAACGAGCAGTACTTC.

The rearrangement joins TRBV19 to TRBJ1-6; maybe TRBD1 (5 bases). V dropped 5 bases and J dropped 7 bases, with 15 bases sitting between them. This CDR3 is built from 15 residues. Germline assignment: CDR1 LNHDA and CDR2 SQIVND (reference sequence). CDR3 sequence reads: CASSYTGTANSPLHF. For the CDR3, the DNA is TGTGCCAGTAGTTATACCGGGACGGCCAATTCACCCCTCCACTTT.

V is TRBV6-2 or TRBV6-3 and J is TRBJ2-7, with D perhaps matching TRBD1 (5 bases). This CDR3 contains 14 residues. Germline-derived CDR1 and CDR2 are MNHEY and SVGEGT. V lost 4 bases and J lost 1, with 11 bases in between. The CDR3 DNA reads as TGTGCCAGCAGTTCCCCGACAGTATCCTACGAGCAGTACGTC. This sequence encodes CASSSPTVSYEQYV.

The CDR3, as DNA: TGCGCCAGCAGCCCGCGGGGGGGCCGTGAAGAGACCCAGTACTTC. It translates to CASSPRGGREETQYF. The chain couples TRBV5-1 to TRBJ2-5; 9 bases are a match to TRBD2. From germline, CDR1 is SGHRS and CDR2 YFSETQ. Trimming removed 4 bases from V and 3 bases from J; junction bases left unmatched: 7. This CDR3 contains 15 residues.

The J gene is TRBJ2-3, the V gene TRBV12-5, with no clear D. Trimming took off 1 base at V and 1 base at J, with 3 bases between the two ends. This CDR3 contains 13 residues. Germline values: CDR1 LGHNT, CDR2 FRNRAP. CDR3 sequence: CASGLARTDTQYF. The CDR3 nucleotides are TGTGCTAGTGGTTTGGCTCGCACAGATACGCAGTATTTT.

V is TRBV24-1 and J is TRBJ2-1; a weak D match, TRBD2 (7 bases). The length of the CDR3 is 17 residues. Looked up from germline, CDR1 is KGHDR and CDR2 is SFDVKD. V was clipped by 4 bases and J by 0 bases, with 15 bases between them. The CDR3 here is CATSDRGGGPSYNEQFF. CDR3 sequence (DNA): TGTGCCACCAGTGACCGCGGCGGGGGCCCCTCCTACAATGAGCAGTTCTTC.

The rearrangement links TRBV5-5 to TRBJ2-1, with 9 bases matching TRBD2. In germline, CDR1 is SGHKS, CDR2 YYEKEE (reference sequence). Losses at the gene ends were 1 base for V and 7 bases for J; bases not matched to a gene: 9. CDR3 length equals 16 residues. In nucleotides, the CDR3 is TGTGCCAGCAGCTTGTGGATCGGCGGGGGGGCGAATGAGCAGTTCTTC. This translates into CASSLWIGGGANEQFF.

The J gene is TRBJ2-1, the V gene TRBV12-3 or TRBV12-4, with unresolved D. The CDR3 contains 13 residues. V was trimmed by 6 bases and J by 5 bases, leaving 11 bases between them. The CDR3 DNA reads TGTGCCAGCAGCCGCCGGGCCAACAATGAGCAGTTCTTC. Amino acids: CASSRRANNEQFF.

V and J are TRBV7-8 and TRBJ1-6, with 7 bases matching TRBD1. Losses at the gene ends were 5 bases for V and 9 bases for J; bases not matched to a gene: 16. The CDR3 has 17 amino acids. Per germline, CDR1 SGHVS and CDR2 FQNEAQ. CDR3: CASSPRQGPTFPSPLHF. CDR3 in DNA: TGTGCCAGCAGCCCCCGACAGGGTCCAACATTCCCTTCACCCCTCCACTTT.

V and J are TRBV11-2 and TRBJ2-7, with 11 positions matching TRBD2. The V gene end was trimmed by 3 bases and the J gene end by 3 bases; junction bases not matched to a gene: 1. Germline V gene data show CDR1 as SGHAT and CDR2 as FQNNGV. The CDR3 sequence is 14 residues long. In DNA form, the CDR3 reads TGTGCCAGCAGCTTCCTAGCGGGGGGCTACGAGCAGTACTTC. Translation gives CASSFLAGGYEQYF.

The V and J genes are TRBV7-6 and TRBJ1-2; D might be TRBD1 (5 bases). Trimming removed 3 bases from V and 8 bases from J, with 13 bases in between. The CDR3 is 13 amino acids. Germline CDR1 and CDR2: SGHVS and FNYEAQ. This CDR3 is CASSFQFGDGYTF. CDR3 in DNA: TGTGCCAGCAGCTTCCAATTTGGGGACGGCTACACCTTC.

The J gene is TRBJ1-4, the V gene TRBV20-1; D unclear. This CDR3 comprises 15 residues. Germline V CDR1 and CDR2: DFQATT, SNEGSKA (reference sequence). V was trimmed by 3 bases and J by 6 bases, leaving 17 bases between them. CDR3 in DNA: TGCAGTGCTAGTCGGTTTCACACCGAGGATGAAAAACTGTTTTTT. Its protein is CSASRFHTEDEKLFF.

J is TRBJ1-3 and V is TRBV2; no clear D. CDR3 length: 14 amino acids. The ends were cut back, 6 bases at V and 2 bases at J, with 11 bases in the middle. Germline V gene lookup returns CDR1 SNHLY and CDR2 FYNNEI. CDR3 sequence: CASRVDQTGNTIYF. CDR3 coding DNA: TGTGCCAGCAGAGTAGACCAGACTGGAAACACCATATATTTT.

This clone was found once. The limits of the CDR3 on the DNA are not certain, so only TCRdb's listed CDR3 is given. This chain joins TRBV12-3 or TRBV12-4 and TRBJ1-5; TRBD1 is taken as the D call from the table, unchecked against the DNA. The length of the CDR3 is 13 amino acids, counting both ends. Here the CDR3 reads CASSFLAGQPQHF.